This entry lists 27 T cell receptor beta chains sequenced from one sample in a study of blood T cell repertoires in COVID-19. Assay used: immunoSEQ multiplex PCR; TCRdb lists only in-frame clones, some missing. The table includes 260,000 or so clones, 88% detected once. The sample was peripheral blood. Receptors originate from a man younger than 35 with active or convalescent COVID-19.

V is TRBV6-4 and J is TRBJ1-1; TRBD1 aligns across 10 bases. Germline V CDR1 and CDR2: MRHNA, SNTAGT. This CDR3 has 16 amino acids. V shed 5 bases and J 4 bases; nucleotides not matched to a gene: 10. The CDR3 sequence is CASSPRQGARGTEAFF. The CDR3 bases are TGTGCCAGCAGTCCACGACAGGGGGCGCGGGGCACTGAAGCTTTCTTT.

The chain has TRBV2 and TRBJ1-3, with 9 positions matching TRBD1. The CDR3 sequence is 14 residues long. Germline CDR1 and CDR2: SNHLY and FYNNEI. The J segment lost 4 bases and the V segment lost 6 bases, leaving 4 bases of the junction unmatched. The CDR3 DNA is TGTGCCAGCAGAGCGGGACAGGGAGGAAACACCATATATTTT. Protein: CASRAGQGGNTIYF.

J is TRBJ1-1 and V is TRBV4-1, with D hard to call. The germline V gene encodes CDR1 MGHRA and CDR2 YSYEKL. The CDR3 is 15 amino acids. Trimming pared 0 bases from V and 3 bases from J, leaving 11 bases between. CDR3 sequence reads: CASSQDRTADTEAFF. CDR3 nucleotide sequence: TGCGCCAGCAGCCAAGATAGAACAGCCGACACTGAAGCTTTCTTT.

The chain is built from TRBV19 and TRBJ2-3; 8 bases are shared with TRBD2. The J segment lost 0 bases and the V segment lost 4 bases, leaving 6 bases of the junction unmatched. CDR1 and CDR2 (germline): LNHDA, SQIVND (reference sequence). This CDR3 has 16 amino acids. CDR3 protein: CASSSRGGRSTDTQYF. In DNA, the CDR3 is TGTGCCAGTAGTAGTCGGGGGGGCCGTAGCACAGATACGCAGTATTTT.

J is TRBJ2-5 and V is TRBV18, with D unresolved. The CDR3 runs to 14 residues. The germline V gene encodes CDR1 KGHSH and CDR2 LQKENI. The germline V and J ends were trimmed by 2 bases and 5 bases, with 12 bases remaining between them. The DNA of the CDR3 is TGTGCCAGCTCACCAGCCGAGGAACCGGAGACCCAGTACTTC. Its protein product is CASSPAEEPETQYF.

The chain couples TRBV27 to TRBJ2-2, with D tentatively TRBD2 (6 bases). The germline V gene has CDR1 MNHEY and CDR2 SMNVEV (reference sequence). The length of the CDR3 is 14 residues. Trimming cost V 7 bases and J 2 bases, with 11 bases left between them. In nucleotides, the CDR3 is TGTGCCAGCACCGGGGGAGGAAACACCGGGGAGCTGTTTTTT. This encodes CASTGGGNTGELFF.

The gene calls are TRBV4-1 and TRBJ1-4; unclear D gene. CDR1 is MGHRA and CDR2 is YSYEKL in the germline V gene. V dropped 4 bases and J dropped 1 base, with 13 bases sitting between them. There are 16 residues in the CDR3. The CDR3 nucleotides are TGCGCCAGCAGCCGCTCGAGGGCTGGAACTAATGAAAAACTGTTTTTT. Translating it yields CASSRSRAGTNEKLFF.

The V gene is TRBV11-2, the J gene TRBJ2-1, with a weak D call TRBD2 (5 bases). The CDR3 length is 13 residues. Germline CDR1 reads SGHAT; CDR2 reads FQNNGV. Trimming took 4 bases from V and 4 from J, leaving 8 bases between them. The CDR3 coding sequence is TGTGCCAGCAGCTACGGACTGTACAATGAGCAGTTCTTC. Translated, it gives CASSYGLYNEQFF.

V and J are TRBV19 and TRBJ1-5; no definite D call. From germline, CDR1 is LNHDA and CDR2 SQIVND (reference sequence). The CDR3 extends over 18 amino acids. Trimming took 3 bases from V and 1 from J, leaving 19 bases between them. CDR3 in DNA: TGTGCCAGTAGTATTGCGGTGTGGAGGTTGCGGAGCAATCAGCCCCAGCATTTT. It translates to CASSIAVWRLRSNQPQHF.

This chain uses TRBV19 with TRBJ1-5; D is ambiguous. CDR3 length: 12 amino acids. CDR1 and CDR2 from the germline V gene are LNHDA and SQIVND (reference sequence). Trimming shortened V by 6 bases and J by 9 bases, and 12 bases separated the two germline ends. The CDR3 region has the DNA TGTGCCAGTAGAAACGGGGTCCGGCCCCAGCATTTT. Its translation: CASRNGVRPQHF.

This clone turned up a few times. V usage is TRBV12-5 and J usage is TRBJ1-1, with 7 nucleotides matching TRBD1. Trimming cost V 0 bases and J 0 bases; bases outside gene matches: 4. There are 16 residues in the CDR3. Per germline, CDR1 LGHNT and CDR2 FRNRAP. CDR3 amino acids: CASGLVLGQLNTEAFF. The DNA for the CDR3 is TGTGCTAGTGGTTTGGTACTGGGACAGTTGAACACTGAAGCTTTCTTT.

The chain joins TRBV12-3 or TRBV12-4 to TRBJ1-2; D unclear. This CDR3 comprises 12 residues. The V end was cut by 5 bases, the J end by 7 bases, with 11 bases between. The CDR3 bases are TGTGCCAGCAGTCCCTATCAACTTGGCTACACCTTC. Protein sequence: CASSPYQLGYTF.

Points on this clone: Other nucleotide sequences in the sample specify the same CDR3. The DNA of the CDR3 is TGTGCCAGCAGAGAGGGGAACACTGAAGCTTTCTTT. Its translation is CASREGNTEAFF. This sequence joins TRBV12-3 or TRBV12-4 and TRBJ1-1, with D uncertain. V was shortened by 6 bases and J by 1 base, with 6 bases between the two germline ends. This CDR3 spans 12 amino acids.

The chain recombines TRBV7-6 with TRBJ1-2; the D is unclear. This CDR3 has 14 residues. The germline V gene encodes CDR1 SGHVS and CDR2 FNYEAQ. Between the trimmed V and J ends, which lost 5 bases and 6 bases, there was a span of 16 bases. The CDR3 sequence: CASSPRVWVNGYTF. CDR3 DNA sequence: TGTGCCAGCAGCCCCCGGGTGTGGGTGAATGGCTACACCTTC.

This clone was seen a single time. This chain joins TRBV7-2 and TRBJ1-2; 9 nucleotides agree with TRBD1. CDR1 and CDR2 from the germline V gene are SGHTA and FQGNSA. This CDR3 contains 16 residues. After removal of 0 bases from V and 4 bases from J, the junction contained 6 bases not matched to a gene. This chain's CDR3 is CASSLAQGTGSYGYTF. CDR3 bases: TGTGCCAGCAGCTTAGCGCAAGGGACAGGGAGCTATGGCTACACCTTC.

The count of this clone is one. This CDR3 is CASSWASAPGNTIYF. The CDR3 nucleotides are TGTGCCAGCAGCTGGGCCTCAGCACCTGGAAACACCATATATTTT. The chain employs TRBV11-2 and TRBJ1-3; D is unclear. This CDR3 is built from 15 residues. V gave up 4 bases and J gave up 2 bases, with 12 bases separating them. Germline V gene sequence: CDR1 SGHAT, CDR2 FQNNGV.

The rearrangement joins TRBV7-2 to TRBJ2-7; D uncertain. Germline CDR1 is SGHTA and CDR2 is FQGNSA. This CDR3 has 13 amino acids. The V gene lost 6 bases and the J gene lost 6 bases, with 15 bases spanning the gap. CDR3 sequence (DNA): TGTGCCAGCAGTCCGAGCCGGTTTTCCGAGCAGTACTTC. Protein sequence: CASSPSRFSEQYF.

This rearrangement joins TRBV27 to TRBJ2-1; D might be TRBD1 (5 bases). Deletions cut 6 bases from V and 6 bases from J, with 12 bases between. Germline lookup yields CDR1 MNHEY and CDR2 SMNVEV (reference sequence). The CDR3 loop spans 13 amino acids. For the CDR3, the DNA is TGTGCCAGCAGCCAGGGATCTGTCAATGAGCAGTTCTTC. This encodes CASSQGSVNEQFF.

This clone was recorded a few times. The gene calls are TRBV19 and TRBJ1-4; maybe TRBD1 (5 bases). V dropped 5 bases and J dropped 0 bases, with 7 bases sitting between them. Looked up from germline, CDR1 is LNHDA and CDR2 is SQIVND (reference sequence). CDR3 size: 14 residues. As DNA, the CDR3 is TGTGCCAGTAGTCCGACAGCAACTAATGAAAAACTGTTTTTT. It translates to CASSPTATNEKLFF.

This clone is a singleton in its sample. The chain recombines TRBV11-2 with TRBJ2-1, with 13 bases fitting TRBD2. Germline lookup yields CDR1 SGHAT and CDR2 FQNNGV. Germline trimming cut 2 bases from V and 8 bases from J; bases unmatched to any gene: 6. This CDR3 region has 16 residues. CDR3 sequence: CASSLMTSGGLDEQFF. The CDR3 DNA is TGTGCCAGCAGCTTAATGACTAGCGGGGGGCTGGATGAGCAGTTCTTC. Full variable domain (outside the CDR3, taken from reference TRBV11-2 and TRBJ2-1): EAGVAQSPRYKIIEKRQSVAFWCNPISGHATLYWYQQILGQGPKLLIQFQNNGVVDDSQLPKDRFSAERLKGVDSTLKIQPAKLEDSAVYLCASSLMTSGGLDEQFFGPGTRLTVL.

V and J are TRBV13 and TRBJ1-3; the D is unclear. V lost 9 bases and J lost 0, with 18 bases in between. Germline assignment: CDR1 PRHDT and CDR2 FYEKMQ (reference sequence). The CDR3 contains 16 residues. The CDR3 nucleotides read TGTGCCAGTCGGCCTCAAGGGAGCGTCTCTGGAAACACCATATATTTT. Encoded protein: CASRPQGSVSGNTIYF.

The chain carries TRBV19 and TRBJ2-5; the D is unclear. The V gene lost 3 bases and the J gene lost 0 bases, with 8 bases spanning the gap. The germline gives CDR1 LNHDA, CDR2 SQIVND (reference sequence). This CDR3 region has 14 residues. CDR3 nucleotide sequence: TGTGCCAGTAGTATCAGCCAGGACCAAGAGACCCAGTACTTC. Protein product: CASSISQDQETQYF.

The chain joins TRBV6-6 to TRBJ1-3, with 9 bases fitting TRBD1. V trimming: 6 bases; J trimming: 2 bases; junction bases outside the gene matches: 8. CDR3 length: 16 amino acids. Germline CDR1 is MNHNY and CDR2 is SVGAGI (reference sequence). The CDR3 reads CASSLTGGNPGNTIYF. For the CDR3, the DNA is TGTGCCAGCAGCTTGACAGGGGGTAATCCTGGAAACACCATATATTTT.

This sequence joins TRBV6-5 and TRBJ2-7, with TRBD1 matching 7 bases. There are 15 residues in the CDR3. Trimming at V came to 1 base and at J to 2 bases, leaving 5 bases not matched to a gene. The germline V gene has CDR1 MNHEY and CDR2 SVGAGI. The CDR3 sequence: CASSYYRGLTYEQYF. The CDR3 nucleotides are TGTGCCAGCAGTTACTACAGGGGCCTCACCTACGAGCAGTACTTC.

The chain has TRBV4-2 and TRBJ1-2; the match to TRBD1 covers 8 bases. Germline V gene data show CDR1 as LGHNA and CDR2 as YNFKEQ. J lost 4 bases, V lost 0 bases, and 4 bases had no gene match. The CDR3 has 15 residues. The CDR3 region is CASSQEGTGTYGYTF. As DNA, the CDR3 is TGTGCCAGCAGCCAAGAAGGGACAGGAACCTATGGCTACACCTTC.

V gene TRBV13 combines with J gene TRBJ1-2; D is perhaps TRBD1 (5 bases). Trimming removed 2 bases from V and 8 bases from J, with 12 bases in between. Germline CDR1 and CDR2: PRHDT and FYEKMQ (reference sequence). CDR3 size: 13 residues. The CDR3 DNA reads as TGTGCCAGCAGCTTATCTGACAGAGAGGGCTACACCTTC. Its protein product is CASSLSDREGYTF.

Note on this clone: Without the conserved terminal phenylalanine or tryptophan, this CDR3 likely stems from a read error. The DNA is omitted, as the CDR3 cannot be located on it reliably, and the CDR3 follows TCRdb's listing. The chain joins TRBV3-1 (or the pseudogene TRBV3-2) to TRBJ1-1. CDR1 and CDR2 from the germline V gene are LGHDT and YNNKEL (reference sequence). The CDR3 spans 11 amino acids, including both terminal residues. The CDR3 spells CASSQVPSVII.